One TCR beta chain is described in this entry. Cohort assignment relied on participant-reported clinical history. Per the study methods: From reference gene primer amplification, estimates of nucleated cell counts were derived. This table comes from immunoSEQ multiplex PCR, and its TCRdb copy is limited to in-frame clones, with some not included. V and J calls and clone size are as listed in that table; D and trimming were resolved from the DNA. The sample comprises around 400,000 clones, about 88% of which are singletons, and approximately 1.5% rests with the top ten. The sample comes from a study of blood T cell repertoires in COVID-19. Study-level information: PBMCs, B-cell-depleted T cells, or T cells provided the cDNA or gDNA that made up the material.

Trimming took 4 bases from V and 6 from J, leaving 19 bases between them. The CDR3 sequence is 15 residues long. Looked up from germline, CDR1 is SGDLS and CDR2 is YYNGEE. Sequencing was carried out using PBMCs or T cells enriched from blood (not recorded which). The sequence was obtained from a young woman who had been exposed to COVID-19. The J gene is TRBJ2-5, the V gene TRBV9, with D maybe TRBD2 (6 bases). The CDR3 reads CASSPTRAGSKTQYF. In DNA, the CDR3 is TGTGCCAGCAGCCCCACCCGGGCGGGGTCGAAGACCCAGTACTTC.